Listed below are T cell receptor beta chains from one sample, sequenced in a study of blood T cell repertoires in COVID-19. Sequencing was performed with immunoSEQ multiplex PCR; in TCRdb, only in-frame clones are kept and a portion is missing. The table records 44,000 or so clones, 65% to 85% of them present only once. The sequenced sample was peripheral blood. The source is a man aged 50-60 years with active COVID-19. The CDR3 runs from the conserved cysteine through the conserved F or W. Each record gives: J gene, clone size, V gene, D gene, CDR3 protein, CDR3 DNA. A D gene is named only where the DNA matches it firmly. Clone size, where shown, is once, few, many, or a class for clones that have expanded.

TRBJ2-5 | few | TRBV15 | TRBD2 | CATSRGRTSGGPLKETQYF | TGTGCCACCAGCAGAGGCCGGACTAGCGGGGGCCCGCTTAAAGAGACCCAGTACTTC
TRBJ1-1 | NA | TRBV10-3 | NA | CAISGKGGGTEAFF | TGTGCCATCAGTGGAAAGGGAGGTGGCACTGAAGCTTTCTTT
TRBJ2-7 | NA | TRBV9 | TRBD1 | CASSPGTGGSYEQYF | TGTGCCAGCAGCCCAGGGACAGGGGGTTCCTACGAGCAGTACTTC
TRBJ2-7 | NA | TRBV6-6 | TRBD1 | CASSLQGAGHEQYF | TGTGCCAGCAGTCTACAGGGGGCAGGACACGAGCAGTACTTC
TRBJ1-2 | NA | TRBV18 | NA | CASSPGSHPNYGYTF | TGTGCCAGCTCACCCGGTAGTCACCCCAACTATGGCTACACCTTC
TRBJ2-3 | NA | TRBV4-2 | TRBD2 | CASSQGPSGGASADTQYF | TGTGCCAGCAGCCAAGGCCCTAGCGGGGGGGCCAGCGCAGATACGCAGTATTTT
TRBJ1-1 | NA | TRBV28 | NA | CASSLPGPNTEAFF | TGTGCCAGCAGTCTCCCAGGTCCCAACACTGAAGCTTTCTTT
TRBJ2-5 | NA | TRBV5-1 | NA | CASSLVAAQETQYF | TGCGCCAGCAGCTTGGTGGCGGCTCAAGAGACCCAGTACTTC
TRBJ2-1 | few | TRBV10-3 | NA | CAISEVPQGPGEQFF | TGTGCCATCAGTGAGGTCCCACAGGGTCCGGGTGAGCAGTTCTTC
TRBJ2-7 | NA | TRBV7-2 | TRBD2 | CASSLAGGSSYEQYF | TGTGCCAGCAGCTTAGCGGGGGGGAGCTCCTACGAGCAGTACTTC
TRBJ2-1 | NA | TRBV24-1 | TRBD2 | CATSDGGADEQFF | TGTGCCACCAGTGACGGGGGGGCGGATGAGCAGTTCTTC
TRBJ1-3 | once | TRBV5-1 | NA | CASSLVGSTGGNTIYF | TGCGCCAGCAGCTTGGTCGGGTCGACCGGAGGAAACACCATATATTTT
TRBJ2-7 | NA | TRBV18 | NA | CASSPYGQPALSYEQYF | TGTGCCAGCTCACCTTATGGACAGCCCGCCCTGTCCTACGAGCAGTACTTC
TRBJ2-5 | NA | TRBV28 | NA | CASRAGIEGKETQYF | TGTGCCAGCAGGGCCGGGATTGAGGGCAAAGAGACCCAGTACTTC
TRBJ2-7 | NA | TRBV6-5 | TRBD1 | CASNRDRGSVEQYF | TGTGCCAGCAATCGGGACAGGGGGTCGGTCGAGCAGTACTTC
TRBJ2-5 | NA | TRBV4-1 | NA | CASSQPGGETQYF | TGCGCCAGCAGCCAACCAGGGGGGGAGACCCAGTACTTC
TRBJ1-2 | NA | TRBV28 | NA | CASTNLYGYTF | TGTGCCAGCACTAATCTCTATGGCTACACCTTC
TRBJ1-2 | NA | TRBV29-1 | NA | CSVGQGRSRGYTF | TGCAGCGTAGGACAAGGGAGGTCCCGTGGCTACACCTTC
TRBJ2-3 | NA | TRBV4-3 | NA | CASSPEKTGGTDTQYF | TGCGCCAGCAGCCCCGAAAAAACAGGCGGAACAGATACGCAGTATTTT
TRBJ1-3 | few | TRBV27 | NA | CASIKERPCGNTIYF | TGTGCCAGCATTAAGGAGAGACCCTGTGGAAACACCATATATTTT
TRBJ1-2 | NA | TRBV5-1 | TRBD1 | CASSSGGTGGNGYTF | TGCGCCAGCAGTTCCGGCGGGACAGGGGGTAATGGCTACACCTTC
TRBJ1-1 | NA | TRBV24-1 | NA | CATEDNLSTEAFF | TGTGCCACCGAGGACAATTTGAGCACTGAAGCTTTCTTT
TRBJ2-5 | NA | TRBV15 | NA | CATSPEVGAKGTQYF | TGTGCCACCAGCCCAGAGGTAGGGGCAAAAGGGACCCAGTACTTC
TRBJ2-5 | NA | TRBV2 | TRBD2 | CASSGSGGVKTQYF | TGTGCCAGCAGTGGTAGCGGGGGTGTGAAGACCCAGTACTTC
TRBJ1-5 | few | TRBV9 | NA | CASSTRESNQPQHF | TGTGCCAGCAGCACGAGGGAAAGCAATCAGCCCCAGCATTTT
TRBJ2-7 | NA | TRBV3-1/TRBV3-2 | NA | CASSQVCVYEQYF | TGTGCCAGCAGCCAAGTGTGCGTCTACGAGCAGTACTTC
TRBJ1-6 | few | TRBV10-3 | NA | CAISDQTDSNSPLHF | TGTGCCATCAGTGATCAGACAGACTCCAATTCACCCCTCCACTTT
TRBJ1-4 | NA | TRBV7-2 | NA | CASSLEGGVFGTNEKLFF | TGTGCCAGCAGCTTAGAGGGAGGAGTATTCGGAACTAATGAAAAACTGTTTTTT
TRBJ1-2 | NA | TRBV7-6 | NA | CASSRGDYGYTF | TGTGCCAGCTCCCGGGGTGACTATGGCTACACCTTC
TRBJ2-3 | few | TRBV6-5 | NA | CASSYSTGSTDTQYF | TGTGCCAGCAGTTACTCGACGGGGAGCACAGATACGCAGTATTTT
TRBJ1-1 | NA | TRBV11-2 | NA | CASSPGQGLNTEAFF | TGTGCCAGCAGCCCAGGTCAGGGGCTAAACACTGAAGCTTTCTTT
TRBJ2-7 | NA | TRBV13 | NA | CASSLGRTEKKYF | TGTGCCAGCAGCTTAGGGCGGACAGAAAAGAAGTACTTC
TRBJ2-4 | NA | TRBV19 | TRBD1 | CASSIPPGQGAIAKNIQYF | TGTGCCAGTAGTATACCCCCCGGCCAGGGGGCCATAGCCAAAAACATTCAGTACTTC
TRBJ2-5 | few | TRBV27 | NA | CASSLVQGAYETQYF | TGTGCCAGCAGTTTAGTACAAGGGGCGTATGAGACCCAGTACTTC
TRBJ1-4 | NA | TRBV10-3 | TRBD1 | CAISGDRGSEKLFF | TGTGCCATCAGTGGGGACAGGGGTTCTGAAAAACTGTTTTTT
TRBJ2-1 | NA | TRBV4-1 | NA | CASSQDLGGGRDEQFF | TGCGCCAGCAGCCAAGATCTAGGGGGTGGGCGGGATGAGCAGTTCTTC
TRBJ2-1 | NA | TRBV21-1 | NA | CASSRDSPSYNEQFF | TGTGCCAGCAGCCGGGACTCGCCCTCCTACAATGAGCAGTTCTTC
TRBJ1-3 | NA | TRBV7-7 | NA | CASSLTGSSGNTIYF | TGTGCCAGCAGCCTCACAGGGAGCTCTGGAAACACCATATATTTT
TRBJ1-5 | NA | TRBV4-1 | NA | CASSQEDRSYSNQPQHF | TGCGCCAGCAGCCAGGAAGACAGGTCCTATAGCAATCAGCCCCAGCATTTT
TRBJ1-5 | NA | TRBV7-8 | TRBD1 | CASSLSQGGQPQHF | TGTGCCAGCAGCTTATCACAGGGGGGTCAGCCCCAGCATTTT
TRBJ1-1 | NA | TRBV18 | NA | CASSPQRPPGKNTEAFF | TGTGCCAGCTCACCACAAAGACCCCCCGGGAAGAACACTGAAGCTTTCTTT
TRBJ2-7 | once | TRBV2 | NA | CASRAPQSDGEGEQYF | TGTGCCAGCAGAGCTCCCCAGAGTGATGGAGAGGGCGAGCAGTACTTC
TRBJ2-7 | NA | TRBV7-2 | NA | CASSQGGGYEQYF | TGTGCCAGCAGCCAGGGAGGGGGTTACGAGCAGTACTTC
TRBJ2-3 | NA | TRBV10-2 | NA | CASSESGRSTDTQYF | TGCGCCAGCAGTGAGAGCGGCAGGAGCACAGATACGCAGTATTTT
TRBJ2-6 | NA | TRBV15 | NA | CATSSTGYGANVLTF | TGTGCCACCAGCAGTACAGGGTATGGGGCCAACGTCCTGACTTTC
TRBJ2-3 | NA | TRBV7-9 | TRBD2 | CASSKLAGANTDTQYF | TGTGCCAGCAGCAAACTAGCGGGGGCAAACACAGATACGCAGTATTTT
TRBJ1-2 | NA | TRBV29-1 | NA | CSVGQYGYTF | TGCAGCGTTGGACAGTACGGCTACACCTTC
TRBJ2-1 | NA | TRBV7-6 | NA | CASSLERWSSYNEQFF | TGTGCCAGCAGCTTAGAACGGTGGAGCTCCTACAATGAGCAGTTCTTC
TRBJ2-5 | NA | TRBV19 | NA | CASRRQIQETQYF | TGTGCCAGTAGAAGACAGATCCAAGAGACCCAGTACTTC
TRBJ2-3 | NA | TRBV29-1 | NA | CSVVWRGQFTDTQYF | TGCAGCGTTGTGTGGAGGGGGCAGTTCACAGATACGCAGTATTTT
TRBJ2-1 | NA | TRBV11-2 | TRBD2 | CASSLVLSGTYNEQFF | TGTGCCAGCAGCTTAGTGCTTAGCGGGACCTACAATGAGCAGTTCTTC